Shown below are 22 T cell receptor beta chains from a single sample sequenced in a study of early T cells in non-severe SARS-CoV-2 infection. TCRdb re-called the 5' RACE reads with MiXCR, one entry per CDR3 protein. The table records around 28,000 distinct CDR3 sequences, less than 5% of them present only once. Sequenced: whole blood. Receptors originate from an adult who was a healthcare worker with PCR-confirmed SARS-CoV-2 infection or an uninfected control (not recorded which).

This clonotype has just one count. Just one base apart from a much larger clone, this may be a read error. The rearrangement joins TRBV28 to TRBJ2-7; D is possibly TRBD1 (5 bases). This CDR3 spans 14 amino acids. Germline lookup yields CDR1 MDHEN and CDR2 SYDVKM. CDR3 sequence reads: CTSTLSRVSYEQYF. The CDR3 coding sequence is TGTACCAGCACCTTATCCAGGGTGTCCTACGAGCAGTACTTC.

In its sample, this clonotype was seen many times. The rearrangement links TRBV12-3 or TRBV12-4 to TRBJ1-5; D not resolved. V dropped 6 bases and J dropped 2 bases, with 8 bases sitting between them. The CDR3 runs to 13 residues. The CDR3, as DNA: TGTGCCAGCAGGGTGGGAGGCAATCAGCCCCAGCATTTT. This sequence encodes CASRVGGNQPQHF.

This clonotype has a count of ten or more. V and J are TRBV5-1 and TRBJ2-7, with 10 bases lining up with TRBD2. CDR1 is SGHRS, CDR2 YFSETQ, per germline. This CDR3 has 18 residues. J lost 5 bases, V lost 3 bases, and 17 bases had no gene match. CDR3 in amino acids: CASSSTTSSGSMSHEQYF. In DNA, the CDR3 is TGCGCCAGCAGCTCGACCACTTCTAGCGGGAGCATGTCTCACGAGCAGTACTTC.

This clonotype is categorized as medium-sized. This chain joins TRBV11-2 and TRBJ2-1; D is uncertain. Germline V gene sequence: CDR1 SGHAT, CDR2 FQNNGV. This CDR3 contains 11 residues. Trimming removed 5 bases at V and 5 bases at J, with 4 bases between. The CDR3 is CASSHHNEQFF. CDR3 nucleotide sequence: TGTGCCAGCAGCCATCACAATGAGCAGTTCTTC.

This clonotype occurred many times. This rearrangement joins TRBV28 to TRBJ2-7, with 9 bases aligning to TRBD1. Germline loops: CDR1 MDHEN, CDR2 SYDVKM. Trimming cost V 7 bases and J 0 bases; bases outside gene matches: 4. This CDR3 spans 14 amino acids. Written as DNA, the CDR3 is TGTGCCAGCATTCCGGGACAGGGCTCCTACGAGCAGTACTTC. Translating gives CASIPGQGSYEQYF.

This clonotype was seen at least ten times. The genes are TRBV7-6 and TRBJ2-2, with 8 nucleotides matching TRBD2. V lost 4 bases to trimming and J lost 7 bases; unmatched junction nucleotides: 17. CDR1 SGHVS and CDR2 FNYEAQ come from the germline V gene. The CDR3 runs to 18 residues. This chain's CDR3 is CASSYNILGLVSGGELFF. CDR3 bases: TGTGCCAGCAGCTACAATATCTTGGGACTAGTATCCGGCGGGGAGCTGTTTTTT.

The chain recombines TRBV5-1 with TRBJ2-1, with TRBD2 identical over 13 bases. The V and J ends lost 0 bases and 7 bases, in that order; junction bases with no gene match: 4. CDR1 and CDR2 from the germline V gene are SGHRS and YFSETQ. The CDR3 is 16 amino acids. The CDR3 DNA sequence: TGCGCCAGCAGCTTGGGGACTAGCGGGAGAAGTAATGAGCAGTTCTTC. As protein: CASSLGTSGRSNEQFF. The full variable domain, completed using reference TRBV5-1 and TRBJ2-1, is KAGVTQTPRYLIKTRGQQVTLSCSPISGHRSVSWYQQTPGQGLQFLFEYFSETQRNKGNFPGRFSGRQFSNSRSEMNVSTLELGDSALYLCASSLGTSGRSNEQFFGPGTRLTVL.

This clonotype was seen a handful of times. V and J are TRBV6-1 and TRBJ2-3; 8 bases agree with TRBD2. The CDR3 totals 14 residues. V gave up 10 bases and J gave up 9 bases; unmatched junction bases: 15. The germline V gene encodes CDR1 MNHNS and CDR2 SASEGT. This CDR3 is CATLLGTRSFTQYF. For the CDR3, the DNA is TGTGCCACCCTGCTGGGGACTAGGAGTTTCACGCAGTATTTT.

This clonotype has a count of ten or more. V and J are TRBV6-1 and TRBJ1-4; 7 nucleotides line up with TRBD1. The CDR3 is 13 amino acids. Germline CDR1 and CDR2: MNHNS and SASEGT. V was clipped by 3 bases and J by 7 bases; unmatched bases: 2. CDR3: CASSDRQGEKLFF. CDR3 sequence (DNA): TGTGCCAGCAGTGATAGACAGGGTGAAAAACTGTTTTTT.

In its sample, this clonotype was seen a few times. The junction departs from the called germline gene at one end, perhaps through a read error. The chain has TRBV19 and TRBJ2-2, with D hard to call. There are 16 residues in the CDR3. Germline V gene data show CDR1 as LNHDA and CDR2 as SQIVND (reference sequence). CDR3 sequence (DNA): TGTGGCAGTAGTACCCAAGGGTACTCGAACACCGGGGAGCTGTTTTTT. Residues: CGSSTQGYSNTGELFF. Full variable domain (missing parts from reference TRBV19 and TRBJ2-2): DGGITQSPKYLFRKEGQNVTLSCEQNLNHDAMYWYRQDPGQGLRLIYYSQIVNDFQKGDIAEGYSVSREKKESFPLTVTSAQKNPTAFYLCGSSTQGYSNTGELFFGEGSRLTVL.

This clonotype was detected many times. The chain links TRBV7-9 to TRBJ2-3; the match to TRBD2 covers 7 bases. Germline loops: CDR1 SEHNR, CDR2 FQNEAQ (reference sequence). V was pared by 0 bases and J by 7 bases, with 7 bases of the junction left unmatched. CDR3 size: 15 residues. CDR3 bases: TGTGCCAGCAGCTTAGCGGGAGGGCATCCGAATACGCAGTATTTT. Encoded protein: CASSLAGGHPNTQYF. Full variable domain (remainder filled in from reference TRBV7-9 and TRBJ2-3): DTGVSQNPRHKITKRGQNVTFRCDPISEHNRLYWYRQTLGQGPEFLTYFQNEAQLEKSRLLSDRFSAERPKGSFSTLEIQRTEQGDSAMYLCASSLAGGHPNTQYFGPGTRLTVL.

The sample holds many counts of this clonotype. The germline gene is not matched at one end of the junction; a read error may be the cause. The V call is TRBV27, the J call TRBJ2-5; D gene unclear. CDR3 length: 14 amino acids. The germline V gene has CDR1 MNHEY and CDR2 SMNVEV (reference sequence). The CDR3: CASSPLSTRDTLYF. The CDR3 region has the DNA TGTGCCAGCAGTCCGCTTTCGACAAGGGATACCCTGTACTTC.

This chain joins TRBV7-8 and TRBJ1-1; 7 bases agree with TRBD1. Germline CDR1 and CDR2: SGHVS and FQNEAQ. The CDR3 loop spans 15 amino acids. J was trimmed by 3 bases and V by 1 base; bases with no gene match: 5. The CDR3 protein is CASSLDRGLYTEAFF. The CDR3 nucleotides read TGTGCCAGCAGCTTAGACAGGGGCCTTTACACTGAAGCTTTCTTT.

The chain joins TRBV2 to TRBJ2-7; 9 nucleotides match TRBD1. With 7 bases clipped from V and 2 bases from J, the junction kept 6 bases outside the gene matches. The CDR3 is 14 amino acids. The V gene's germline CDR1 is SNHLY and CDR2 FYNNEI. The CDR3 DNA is TGTGCCAGCACCACGGACAGGGGTGCCTACGAGCAGTACTTC. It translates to CASTTDRGAYEQYF. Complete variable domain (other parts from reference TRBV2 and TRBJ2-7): EPEVTQTPSHQVTQMGQEVILRCVPISNHLYFYWYRQILGQKVEFLVSFYNNEISEKSEIFDDQFSVERPDGSNFTLKIRSTKLEDSAMYFCASTTDRGAYEQYFGPGTRLTVT.

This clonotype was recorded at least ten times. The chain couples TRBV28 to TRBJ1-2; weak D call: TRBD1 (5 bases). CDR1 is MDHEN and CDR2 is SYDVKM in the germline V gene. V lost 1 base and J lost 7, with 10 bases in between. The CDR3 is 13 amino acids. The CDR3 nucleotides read TGTGCCAGCAGTTTATCGAGGGGTTCTGGCTACACCTTC. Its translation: CASSLSRGSGYTF.

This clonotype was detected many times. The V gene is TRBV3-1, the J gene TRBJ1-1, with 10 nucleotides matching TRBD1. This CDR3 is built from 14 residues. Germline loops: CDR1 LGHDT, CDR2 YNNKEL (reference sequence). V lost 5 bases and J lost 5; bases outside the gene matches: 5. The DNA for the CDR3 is TGTGCCAGCAGCTCGGCGGACAGGGGGACTGAAGCTTTCTTT. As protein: CASSSADRGTEAFF.

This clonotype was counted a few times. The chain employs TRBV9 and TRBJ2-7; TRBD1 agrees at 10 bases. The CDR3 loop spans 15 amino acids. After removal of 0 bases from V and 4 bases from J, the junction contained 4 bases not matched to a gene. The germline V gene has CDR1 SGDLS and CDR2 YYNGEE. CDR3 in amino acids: CASSVDRTGGYEQYF. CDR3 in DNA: TGTGCCAGCAGCGTAGATCGGACAGGGGGTTACGAGCAGTACTTC.

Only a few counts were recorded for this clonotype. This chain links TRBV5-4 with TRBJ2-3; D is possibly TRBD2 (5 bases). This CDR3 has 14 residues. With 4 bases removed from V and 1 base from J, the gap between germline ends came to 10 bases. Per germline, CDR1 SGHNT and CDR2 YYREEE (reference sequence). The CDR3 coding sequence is TGTGCCAGCAGCCCCGACTACGGCACAGATACGCAGTATTTT. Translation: CASSPDYGTDTQYF.

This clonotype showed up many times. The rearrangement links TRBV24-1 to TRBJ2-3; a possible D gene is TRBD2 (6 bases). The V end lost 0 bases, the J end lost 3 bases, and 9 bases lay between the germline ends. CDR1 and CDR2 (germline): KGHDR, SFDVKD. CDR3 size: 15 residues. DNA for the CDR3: TGTGCCACCAGTGATTTGGGGAGGAATACAGATACGCAGTATTTT. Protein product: CATSDLGRNTDTQYF.

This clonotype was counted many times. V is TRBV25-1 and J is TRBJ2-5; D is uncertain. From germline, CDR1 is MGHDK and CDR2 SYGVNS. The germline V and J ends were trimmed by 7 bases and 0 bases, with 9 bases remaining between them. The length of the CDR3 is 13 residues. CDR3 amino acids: CASMKTDQETQYF. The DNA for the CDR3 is TGTGCCAGCATGAAGACGGACCAAGAGACCCAGTACTTC.

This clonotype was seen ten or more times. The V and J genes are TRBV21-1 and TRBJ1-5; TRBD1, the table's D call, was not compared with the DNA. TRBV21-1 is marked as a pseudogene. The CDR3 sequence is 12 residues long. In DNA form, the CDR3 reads TGTGCCCGTTGGAACAGGCATCAGCCCCAGCATTTT. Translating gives CARWNRHQPQHF.

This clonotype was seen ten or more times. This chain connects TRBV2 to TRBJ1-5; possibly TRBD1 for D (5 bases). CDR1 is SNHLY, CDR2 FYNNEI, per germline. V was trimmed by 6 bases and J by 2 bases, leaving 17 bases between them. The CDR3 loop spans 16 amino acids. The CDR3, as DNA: TGTGCCAGCAGCCAGGGACTTGCGGCGGGCAATCAGCCCCAGCATTTT. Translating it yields CASSQGLAAGNQPQHF.